The sequence of this T cell receptor beta chain was determined in a study of molecular identifiers for immune sequencing clone quantification. Across the study: Five aliquots were made in replicates from the RNA of around 18,000 or 91,000 naive CD8 cells, and four were sequenced. Findings and caveats of the study: Spiked-in Jurkat TCR RNA corresponding to one cell was reported as detectable against over 900,000 naive cells. For effector cells, clones above 20 RNA copies held over 97% of molecules; for naive cells, under 1%.

One entry per CDR3 protein results from TCRdb running MiXCR on the PCR reads. This table holds about 640,000 distinct CDR3 sequences, about 20% found once. Naive CD8 T cell sorting was performed on the CD8+CD4-CCR7+CD45RA+ phenotype. This clonotype showed up many times. Its antigen is unidentified. This CDR3 region has 14 residues. Trimming pared 5 bases from V and 5 bases from J, leaving 18 bases between. Germline CDR1 is DFQATT and CDR2 is SNEGSKA (reference sequence). What was sequenced was naive CD8+ T cells from blood, with Jurkat cell RNA spiked in. Described subset: FACS-sorted CD8+CD4-CCR7+CD45RA+ naive T cells. The TCR was taken from a human donor in good health. Some libraries in this study had Jurkat cell RNA spiked in. The chain uses TRBV20-1 and TRBJ2-5; tentatively, D is TRBD1 (6 bases). The CDR3 reads CSAGTRGLVETQYF. CDR3 DNA: TGCAGTGCTGGCACCAGGGGTTTAGTGGAGACCCAGTACTTC.